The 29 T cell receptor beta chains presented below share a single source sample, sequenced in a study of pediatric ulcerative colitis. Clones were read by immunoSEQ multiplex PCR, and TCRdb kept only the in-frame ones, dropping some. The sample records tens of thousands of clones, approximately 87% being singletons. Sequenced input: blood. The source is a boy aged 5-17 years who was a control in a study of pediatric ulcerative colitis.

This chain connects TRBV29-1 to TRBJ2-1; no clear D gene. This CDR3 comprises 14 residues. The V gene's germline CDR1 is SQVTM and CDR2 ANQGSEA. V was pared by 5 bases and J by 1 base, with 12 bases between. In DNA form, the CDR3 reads TGCAGCGTTAGGGAAATGCTATCCTACAATGAGCAGTTCTTC. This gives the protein CSVREMLSYNEQFF.

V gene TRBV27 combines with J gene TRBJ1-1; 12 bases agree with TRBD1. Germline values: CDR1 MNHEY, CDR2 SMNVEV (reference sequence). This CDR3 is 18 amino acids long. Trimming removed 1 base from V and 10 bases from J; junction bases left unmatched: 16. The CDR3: CASSLYTGTGGGLGAAFF. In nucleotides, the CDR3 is TGTGCCAGCAGTTTATACACCGGGACAGGGGGCGGGTTGGGTGCAGCTTTCTTT.

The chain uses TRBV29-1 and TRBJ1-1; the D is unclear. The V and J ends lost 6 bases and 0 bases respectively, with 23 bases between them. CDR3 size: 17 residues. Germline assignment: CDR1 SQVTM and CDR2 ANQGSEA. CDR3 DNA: TGCAGCGTACAGCTCCCCACACCGATTCTCGTGAACACTGAAGCTTTCTTT. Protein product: CSVQLPTPILVNTEAFF.

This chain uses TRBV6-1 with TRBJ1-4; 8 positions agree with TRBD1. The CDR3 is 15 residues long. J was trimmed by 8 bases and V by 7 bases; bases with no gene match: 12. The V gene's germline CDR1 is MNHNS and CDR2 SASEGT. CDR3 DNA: TGTGCCAGCACCCGATGGACAGGGACAAGCGAAAAACTGTTTTTT. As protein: CASTRWTGTSEKLFF.

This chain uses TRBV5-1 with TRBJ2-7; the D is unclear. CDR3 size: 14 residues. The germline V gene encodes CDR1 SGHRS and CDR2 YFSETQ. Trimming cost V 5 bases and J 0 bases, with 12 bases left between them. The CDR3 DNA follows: TGCGCCAGCAGAGGGCAGGCGAGCTCCTACGAGCAGTACTTC. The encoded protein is CASRGQASSYEQYF.

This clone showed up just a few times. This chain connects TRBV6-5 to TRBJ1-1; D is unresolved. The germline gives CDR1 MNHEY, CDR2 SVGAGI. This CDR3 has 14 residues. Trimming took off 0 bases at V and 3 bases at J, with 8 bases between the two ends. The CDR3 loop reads CASSYSSGDTEAFF. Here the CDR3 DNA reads TGTGCCAGCAGTTACTCGAGCGGGGACACTGAAGCTTTCTTT.

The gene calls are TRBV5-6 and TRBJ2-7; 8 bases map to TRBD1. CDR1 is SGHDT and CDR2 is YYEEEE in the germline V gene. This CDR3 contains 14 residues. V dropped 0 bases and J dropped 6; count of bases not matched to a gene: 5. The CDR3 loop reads CASSLGQGSREQYF. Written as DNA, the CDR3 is TGTGCCAGCAGCTTGGGACAGGGGTCGCGCGAGCAGTACTTC.

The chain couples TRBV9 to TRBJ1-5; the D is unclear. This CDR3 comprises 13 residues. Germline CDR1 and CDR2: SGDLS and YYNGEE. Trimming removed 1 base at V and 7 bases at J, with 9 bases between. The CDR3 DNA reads TGTGCCAGCAGCGTAAACCCGGGACAGCCCCAGCATTTT. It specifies CASSVNPGQPQHF.

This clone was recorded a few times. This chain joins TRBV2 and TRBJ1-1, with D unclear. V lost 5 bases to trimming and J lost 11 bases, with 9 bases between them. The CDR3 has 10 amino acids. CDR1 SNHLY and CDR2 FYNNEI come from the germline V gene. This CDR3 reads CASSTSPAFF. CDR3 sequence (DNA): TGTGCCAGCAGTACCAGTCCCGCTTTCTTT.

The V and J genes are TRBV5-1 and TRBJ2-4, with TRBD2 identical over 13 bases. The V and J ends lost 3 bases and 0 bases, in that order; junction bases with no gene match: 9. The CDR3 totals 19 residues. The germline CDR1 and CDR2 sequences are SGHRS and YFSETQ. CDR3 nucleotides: TGCGCCAGCAGCTCAGGACTAGCGGGAGACCTTTTAGCCAAAAACATTCAGTACTTC. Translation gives CASSSGLAGDLLAKNIQYF.

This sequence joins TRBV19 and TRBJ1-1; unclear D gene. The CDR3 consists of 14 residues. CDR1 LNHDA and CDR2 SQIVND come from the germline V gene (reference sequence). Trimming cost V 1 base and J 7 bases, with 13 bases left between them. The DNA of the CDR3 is TGTGCCAGTAGTATAGTGGAGGGTATGGGTGAAGCTTTCTTT. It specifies CASSIVEGMGEAFF. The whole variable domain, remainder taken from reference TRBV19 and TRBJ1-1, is DGGITQSPKYLFRKEGQNVTLSCEQNLNHDAMYWYRQDPGQGLRLIYYSQIVNDFQKGDIAEGYSVSREKKESFPLTVTSAQKNPTAFYLCASSIVEGMGEAFFGQGTRLTVV.

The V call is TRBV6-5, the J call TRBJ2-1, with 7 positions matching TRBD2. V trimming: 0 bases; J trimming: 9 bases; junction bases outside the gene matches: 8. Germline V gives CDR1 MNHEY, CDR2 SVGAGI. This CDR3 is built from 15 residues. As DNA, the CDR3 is TGTGCCAGCAGTTACTCGTTCGGACTAGGTTTTGAGCAGTTCTTC. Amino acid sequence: CASSYSFGLGFEQFF.

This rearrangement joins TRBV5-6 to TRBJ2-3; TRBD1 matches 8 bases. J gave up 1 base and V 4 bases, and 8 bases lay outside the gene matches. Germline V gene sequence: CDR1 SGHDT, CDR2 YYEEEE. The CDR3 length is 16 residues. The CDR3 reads CASSRFQGAGTDTQYF. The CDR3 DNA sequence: TGTGCCAGCAGCCGATTCCAGGGGGCTGGCACAGATACGCAGTATTTT.

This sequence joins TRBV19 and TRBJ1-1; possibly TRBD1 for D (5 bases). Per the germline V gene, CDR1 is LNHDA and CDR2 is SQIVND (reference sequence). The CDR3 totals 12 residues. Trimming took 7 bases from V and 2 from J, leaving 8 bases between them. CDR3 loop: CASNTGNTEAFF. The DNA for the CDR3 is TGTGCCAGTAATACAGGTAACACTGAAGCTTTCTTT.

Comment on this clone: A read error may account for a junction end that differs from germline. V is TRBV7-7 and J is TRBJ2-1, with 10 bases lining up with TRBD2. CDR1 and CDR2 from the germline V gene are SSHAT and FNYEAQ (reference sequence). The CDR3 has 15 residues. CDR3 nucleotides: TGTGCTAGCAGCCCGACTAGCGGGCCCTACAATGAGCAGTTCTTC. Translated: CASSPTSGPYNEQFF.

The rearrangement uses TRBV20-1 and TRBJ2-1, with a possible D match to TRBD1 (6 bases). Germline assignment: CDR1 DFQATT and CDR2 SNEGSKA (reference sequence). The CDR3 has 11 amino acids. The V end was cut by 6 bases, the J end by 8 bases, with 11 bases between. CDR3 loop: CSATNRDEQFF. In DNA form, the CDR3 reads TGCAGTGCCACAAACAGGGATGAGCAGTTCTTC.

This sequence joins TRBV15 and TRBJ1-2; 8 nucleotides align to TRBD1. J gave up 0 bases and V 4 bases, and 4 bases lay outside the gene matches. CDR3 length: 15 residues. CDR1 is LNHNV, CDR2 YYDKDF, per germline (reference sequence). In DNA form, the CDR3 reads TGTGCCACCAGCACCGGACAGGGAGCTAACTATGGCTACACCTTC. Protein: CATSTGQGANYGYTF.

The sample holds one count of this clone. The CDR3, as DNA: TGTGCCAGCAGTTTACCGCAGGGGGGGGAGACCCAGTACTTC. It translates to CASSLPQGGETQYF. The gene calls are TRBV28 and TRBJ2-5; D possibly uses TRBD1 or TRBD2 (7 bases each). The length of the CDR3 is 14 residues. Trimming cost V 2 bases and J 5 bases, with 12 bases left between them. Germline values: CDR1 MDHEN, CDR2 SYDVKM.

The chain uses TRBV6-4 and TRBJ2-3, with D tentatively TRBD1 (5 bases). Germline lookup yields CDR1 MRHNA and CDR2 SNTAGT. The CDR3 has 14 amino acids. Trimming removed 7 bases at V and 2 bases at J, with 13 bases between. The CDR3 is CASKDSQTTDTQYF. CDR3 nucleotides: TGTGCCAGCAAAGACAGCCAGACCACAGATACGCAGTATTTT.

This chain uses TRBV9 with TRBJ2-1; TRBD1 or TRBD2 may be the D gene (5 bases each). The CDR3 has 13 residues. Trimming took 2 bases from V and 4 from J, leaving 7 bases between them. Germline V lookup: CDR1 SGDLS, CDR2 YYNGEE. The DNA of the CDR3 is TGTGCCAGCAGCGTGTGGGGGTACAATGAGCAGTTCTTC. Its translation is CASSVWGYNEQFF. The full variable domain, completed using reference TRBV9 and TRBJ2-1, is DSGVTQTPKHLITATGQRVTLRCSPRSGDLSVYWYQQSLDQGLQFLIQYYNGEERAKGNILERFSAQQFPDLHSELNLSSLELGDSALYFCASSVWGYNEQFFGPGTRLTVL.

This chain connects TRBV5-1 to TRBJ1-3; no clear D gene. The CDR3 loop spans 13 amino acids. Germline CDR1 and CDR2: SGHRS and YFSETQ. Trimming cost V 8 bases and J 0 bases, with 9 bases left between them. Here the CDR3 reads CASRTTSGNTIYF. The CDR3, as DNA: TGCGCCAGTCGAACAACCTCTGGAAACACCATATATTTT.

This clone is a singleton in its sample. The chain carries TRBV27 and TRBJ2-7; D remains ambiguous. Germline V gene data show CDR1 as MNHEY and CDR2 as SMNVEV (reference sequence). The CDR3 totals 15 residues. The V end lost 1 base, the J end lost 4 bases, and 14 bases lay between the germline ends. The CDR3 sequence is CASSLYPNSLYEQYF. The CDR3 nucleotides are TGTGCCAGCAGTTTATACCCGAACAGTCTATACGAGCAGTACTTC.

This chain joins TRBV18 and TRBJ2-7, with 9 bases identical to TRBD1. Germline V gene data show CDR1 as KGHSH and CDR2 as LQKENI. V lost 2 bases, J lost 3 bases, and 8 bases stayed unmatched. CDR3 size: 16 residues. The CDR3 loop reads CASSPGLDRGYYEQYF. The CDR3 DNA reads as TGTGCCAGCTCACCAGGTCTCGACAGGGGGTACTACGAGCAGTACTTC.

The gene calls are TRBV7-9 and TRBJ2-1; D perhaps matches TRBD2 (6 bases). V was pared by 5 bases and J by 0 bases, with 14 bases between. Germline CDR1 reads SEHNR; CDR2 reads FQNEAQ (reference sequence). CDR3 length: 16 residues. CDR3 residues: CASSAGDFFSYNEQFF. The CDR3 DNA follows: TGTGCCAGCAGCGCCGGGGACTTCTTCTCCTACAATGAGCAGTTCTTC.

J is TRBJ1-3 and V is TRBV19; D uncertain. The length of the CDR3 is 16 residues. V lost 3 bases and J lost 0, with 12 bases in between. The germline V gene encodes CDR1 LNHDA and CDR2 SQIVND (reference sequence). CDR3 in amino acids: CASSIGKTSSGNTIYF. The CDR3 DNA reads TGTGCCAGTAGTATTGGTAAGACAAGCTCTGGAAACACCATATATTTT.

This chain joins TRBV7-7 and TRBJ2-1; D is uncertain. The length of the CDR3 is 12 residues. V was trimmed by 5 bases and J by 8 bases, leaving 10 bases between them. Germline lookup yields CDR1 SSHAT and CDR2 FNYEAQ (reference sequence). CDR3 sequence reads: CASSPNRYEQFF. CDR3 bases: TGTGCCAGCAGCCCCAATCGGTATGAGCAGTTCTTC.

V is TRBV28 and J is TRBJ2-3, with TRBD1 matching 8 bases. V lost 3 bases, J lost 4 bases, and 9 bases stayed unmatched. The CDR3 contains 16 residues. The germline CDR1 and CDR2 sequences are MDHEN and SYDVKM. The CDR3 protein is CASSFLAGGRPDTQYF. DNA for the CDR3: TGTGCCAGCAGTTTTCTAGCAGGGGGCAGGCCAGATACGCAGTATTTT.

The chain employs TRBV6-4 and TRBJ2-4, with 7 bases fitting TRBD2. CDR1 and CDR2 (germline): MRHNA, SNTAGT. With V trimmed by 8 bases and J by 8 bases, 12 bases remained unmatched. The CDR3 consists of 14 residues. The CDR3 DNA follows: TGTGCCAGCCCGCAGGGACTAAGACGGGACATTCAGTACTTC. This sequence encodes CASPQGLRRDIQYF.

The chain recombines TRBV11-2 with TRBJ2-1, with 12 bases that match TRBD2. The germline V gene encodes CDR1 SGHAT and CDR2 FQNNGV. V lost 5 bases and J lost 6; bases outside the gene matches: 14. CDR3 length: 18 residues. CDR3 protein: CASSETTSGSRYLNEQFF. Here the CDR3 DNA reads TGTGCCAGCAGCGAAACGACTAGCGGGAGCCGGTATCTCAATGAGCAGTTCTTC.